This T cell receptor (beta chain) is from a study of blood T cell repertoires in COVID-19. For the study at large: The United States, Italy and Spain provided the acute and convalescent COVID-19 samples. T cells, B-cell-depleted T cells, or PBMCs provided the cDNA or gDNA that served as material.

Per the authors' pipeline: Cell counts per sample came from amplifying reference gene primers. TCRdb's copy holds only in-frame clones and misses some; the assay was immunoSEQ multiplex PCR. From that table come the V and J calls and clone size; the DNA was used to work out D and trimming. The sample lists 150,000 to 200,000 clones, 65% to 85% seen once, with approximately 11% in the top ten. The CDR3 contains 15 residues. In germline, CDR1 is LGHDT, CDR2 YNNKEL (reference sequence). V gave up 4 bases and J gave up 4 bases, with 16 bases separating them. This chain joins TRBV3-1 (or the pseudogene TRBV3-2) and TRBJ1-2; tentative D call: TRBD1 (5 bases). The sample taken for sequencing was peripheral blood. This TCR came from a man between 60 and 75 years old with active or convalescent COVID-19. CDR3 sequence reads: CASSRAGGSSYGYTF. The CDR3 region has the DNA TGTGCCAGCAGCCGAGCGGGGGGATCAAGCTATGGCTACACCTTC.